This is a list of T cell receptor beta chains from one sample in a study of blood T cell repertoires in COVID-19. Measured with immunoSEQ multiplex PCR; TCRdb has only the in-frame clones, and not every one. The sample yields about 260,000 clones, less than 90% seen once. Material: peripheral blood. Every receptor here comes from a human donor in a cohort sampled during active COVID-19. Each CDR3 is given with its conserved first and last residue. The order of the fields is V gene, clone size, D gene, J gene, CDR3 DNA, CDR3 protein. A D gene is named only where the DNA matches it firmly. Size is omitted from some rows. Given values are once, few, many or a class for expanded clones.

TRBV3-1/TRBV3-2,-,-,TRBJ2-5,TGTGCCAGCAGCCAAGGGCCCCCGGAGACCCAGTACTTC,CASSQGPPETQYF
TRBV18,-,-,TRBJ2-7,TGTGCCAGCTCAGGGATTGTCGGGGTCGACTACGAGCAGTACTTC,CASSGIVGVDYEQYF
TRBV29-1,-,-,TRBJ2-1,TGCAGCGCCTCGGCGGCCACCTCGGGGGAGCAGTTCTTC,CSASAATSGEQFF
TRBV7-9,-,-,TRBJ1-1,TGTGCCAGCAGCTTATTGGATCGCGGATTAACGAACACTGAAGCTTTCTTT,CASSLLDRGLTNTEAFF
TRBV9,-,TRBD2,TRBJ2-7,TGTGCCAGCAGCGTAGCGGGAGGGCCGCTTGACGAGCAGTACTTC,CASSVAGGPLDEQYF
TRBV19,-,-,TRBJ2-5,TGTGCCAGTAGCTCTGGTGGCGGCAACCAAGAGACCCAGTACTTC,CASSSGGGNQETQYF
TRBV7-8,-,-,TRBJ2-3,TGTGCCAGCAGCCCGTCAGGGGATACGCAGTATTTT,CASSPSGDTQYF
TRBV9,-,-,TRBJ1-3,TGTGCCAGCAGCGGTGACACAAGCTCTGGAAACACCATATATTTT,CASSGDTSSGNTIYF
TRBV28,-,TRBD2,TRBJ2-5,TGTGCCAGCAGTCAAGCGGGAGGGCCCGAGACCCAGTACTTC,CASSQAGGPETQYF
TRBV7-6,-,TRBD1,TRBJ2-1,TGTGCCAGCAGCGCACCGGGACAGGGCCTCAATGAGCAGTTCTTC,CASSAPGQGLNEQFF
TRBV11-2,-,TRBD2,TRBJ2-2,TGTGCCAGCAGGAAAGGGAGCGGGAGTGTAAACACCGGGGAGCTGTTTTTT,CASRKGSGSVNTGELFF
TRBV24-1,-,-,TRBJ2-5,TGTGCCACCAGTGCCCCGGGAGGGACAGGGCGCGTTCAGGAGACCCAGTACTTC,CATSAPGGTGRVQETQYF
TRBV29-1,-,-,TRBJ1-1,TGCAGCGTAGACAGTGGTGCTTTCTTT,CSVDSGAFF
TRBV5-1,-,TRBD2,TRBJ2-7,TGCGCCAGCAGCTTGCTTGGGGGGGGTTCCTACGAGCAGTACTTC,CASSLLGGGSYEQYF
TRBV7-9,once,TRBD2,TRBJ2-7,TGTGCCAGCAGCTCTAGCGGGGGGGGATACGAGCAGTACTTC,CASSSSGGGYEQYF
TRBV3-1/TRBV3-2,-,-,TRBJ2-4,TGTGCCAGCAGCCAAGGATCGAGGGAATGGGCCAAAAACATTCAGTACTTC,CASSQGSREWAKNIQYF
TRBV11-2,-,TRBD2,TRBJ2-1,TGTGCCAGCAGCCCTCCGGGACTAGCGGGCAATGAGCAGTTCTTC,CASSPPGLAGNEQFF
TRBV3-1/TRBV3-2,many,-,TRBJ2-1,TGTGCCAGCAGCCATCTACTAGCTTCCTACAATGAGCAGTTCTTC,CASSHLLASYNEQFF
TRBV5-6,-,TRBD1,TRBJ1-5,TGTGCCAGCAGCTGGGGACAGGGCAATCAGCCCCAGCATTTT,CASSWGQGNQPQHF
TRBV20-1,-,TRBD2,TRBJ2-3,TGCAGTGCTAGTCTAGCGGGAGGGTGGGATACGCAGTATTTT,CSASLAGGWDTQYF
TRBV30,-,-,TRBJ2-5,TGTGCCGGGTGGAGGCGTCAAGAGACCCAGTACTTC,CAGWRRQETQYF
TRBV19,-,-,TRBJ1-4,TGTGCCAGTAGTCAGCGGCTGAATGAAAAACTGTTTTTT,CASSQRLNEKLFF
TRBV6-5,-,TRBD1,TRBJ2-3,TGTGCCAGCAAGGGACAGGAAGGGGATACGCAGTATTTT,CASKGQEGDTQYF
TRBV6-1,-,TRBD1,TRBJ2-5,TGTGCCAGCAGTGAAGCCTCCGGGACAGGGTTAAAGACCCAGTACTTC,CASSEASGTGLKTQYF
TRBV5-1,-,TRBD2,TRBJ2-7,TGCGCCAGCAGCTTCACTAGCGGGAGGGCCAGGGTCCACGAGCAGTACTTC,CASSFTSGRARVHEQYF
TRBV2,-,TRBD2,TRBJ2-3,TGTGCCAGCAGGAGGACTAGCTGGGGGGATACGCAGTATTTT,CASRRTSWGDTQYF